This TCR beta chain appears in the sequencing data of a study of memory CD4+ T cells and cytomegalovirus serostatus. The sample holds a few counts of this clone. Germline CDR1 reads SNHLY; CDR2 reads FYNNEI. Trimming left V 1 base short and J 6 bases short, with 4 bases between. The CDR3 sequence is 11 residues long. Here immunoSEQ multiplex PCR was the method, and the copy in TCRdb shows in-frame clones only, minus some. The sample lists tens of thousands of clones, about 75% occurring once. Single viable CD3+CD4+CD8-CD45RO+ cells were sorted as the memory CD4+ T cells. J is TRBJ2-7 and V is TRBV2; D ambiguous. The clonotype originates from an adult in good health and CMV-seropositive. Sequencing was carried out using memory CD4+ T cells from blood. The CDR3 DNA sequence: TGTGCCAGCAGTGAAGAGGGCGAGCAGTACTTC. Its protein product is CASSEEGEQYF.